This entry lists 13 T cell receptor beta chains sequenced from one sample in a study of cytomegalovirus exposure and HLA in healthy donors. Primers: 60 Vbeta forward and 13 Jbeta reverse. The assay was immunoSEQ multiplex PCR, and TCRdb's table has in-frame clones only and misses some. This table holds around 100,000 clones. Input material: PBMCs. All receptors come from a man in his forties or fifties in good health and CMV-seronegative.

The chain links TRBV21-1 to TRBJ2-5; TRBD2 is taken as the D call from the table, unchecked against the DNA. TRBV21-1 constitutes a pseudogene. There are 16 residues in the CDR3. Here the CDR3 reads CASSKSNYSLEETQYF. CDR3 DNA sequence: TGTGCCAGCAGCAAATCCAATTACTCGTTGGAAGAGACCCAGTACTTC.

This chain connects TRBV5-6 to TRBJ1-6, with 7 positions matching TRBD1. The germline gives CDR1 SGHDT, CDR2 YYEEEE. There are 14 residues in the CDR3. V was pared by 4 bases and J by 6 bases, with 4 bases of the junction left unmatched. CDR3 DNA sequence: TGTGCCAGCAGCCCGGGACAGTCTAATTCACCCCTCCACTTT. Encoded protein: CASSPGQSNSPLHF.

The CDR3: CASSAAYSGSYEQYF. The CDR3 DNA reads TGTGCCAGTAGCGCTGCCTACTCAGGATCCTACGAGCAGTACTTC. The chain uses TRBV19 and TRBJ2-7; no definite D call. Per germline, CDR1 LNHDA and CDR2 SQIVND (reference sequence). V lost 6 bases and J 1 base, leaving 16 bases between the germline ends. The CDR3 has 15 residues.

V usage is TRBV9 and J usage is TRBJ2-1, with D tentatively TRBD2 (5 bases). Trimming removed 0 bases at V and 7 bases at J, with 17 bases between. The germline V gene has CDR1 SGDLS and CDR2 YYNGEE. The CDR3 totals 16 residues. The CDR3 loop reads CASSVVSAPPGNEQFF. CDR3 nucleotide sequence: TGTGCCAGCAGCGTAGTTAGCGCCCCCCCGGGGAATGAGCAGTTCTTC.

As concerns this clone: The same CDR3 also results from other DNA sequences found in this sample. V is TRBV6-5 and J is TRBJ1-6; 7 bases map to TRBD1. Germline V gene sequence: CDR1 MNHEY, CDR2 SVGAGI. The CDR3 has 15 residues. V dropped 1 base and J dropped 9; count of bases not matched to a gene: 6. The CDR3 protein is CASSYFQTGTSPLHF. The CDR3 coding sequence is TGTGCCAGCAGTTACTTTCAGACAGGGACTTCACCCCTCCACTTT.

The genes are TRBV5-4 and TRBJ2-7, with TRBD1 identical over 10 bases. The CDR3 is made up of 16 amino acids. With 0 bases clipped from V and 5 bases from J, the junction kept 8 bases outside the gene matches. The germline V gene encodes CDR1 SGHNT and CDR2 YYREEE (reference sequence). CDR3 coding DNA: TGTGCCAGCAGCTTGGGTCGGGACAGGGGTTGGAACGAGCAGTACTTC. Translation gives CASSLGRDRGWNEQYF. Using reference TRBV5-4 and TRBJ2-7 for the parts outside the CDR3, the full variable domain is ETGVTQSPTHLIKTRGQQVTLRCSSQSGHNTVSWYQQALGQGPQFIFQYYREEENGRGNFPPRFSGLQFPNYSSELNVNALELDDSALYLCASSLGRDRGWNEQYFGPGTRLTVT.

V is TRBV29-1 and J is TRBJ2-5, with 9 bases aligning to TRBD2. Germline V gene sequence: CDR1 SQVTM, CDR2 ANQGSEA. The CDR3 consists of 18 residues. V dropped 4 bases and J dropped 3; count of bases not matched to a gene: 18. CDR3 loop: CSVGGGGFSAGGEETQYF. The DNA for the CDR3 is TGCAGCGTTGGTGGGGGCGGGTTTTCAGCGGGGGGAGAAGAGACCCAGTACTTC.

This rearrangement joins TRBV5-1 to TRBJ2-7, with 12 bases that match TRBD2. CDR1 and CDR2 (germline): SGHRS, YFSETQ. The CDR3 sequence is 14 residues long. The V segment lost 4 bases and the J segment 6 bases; nucleotides outside the gene matches: 5. CDR3 bases: TGCGCCAGCAGCACCGGACTAGCGGGACCCGAGCAGTACTTC. Translated, it gives CASSTGLAGPEQYF.

This chain joins TRBV4-1 and TRBJ1-1; D is uncertain. V was pared by 4 bases and J by 0 bases, with 15 bases between. Germline CDR1 and CDR2: MGHRA and YSYEKL. The CDR3 loop spans 16 amino acids. CDR3 bases: TGCGCCAGCAGCCGCTTGGCCAATGTTTTGAACACTGAAGCTTTCTTT. Amino acid sequence: CASSRLANVLNTEAFF.

The chain has TRBV18 and TRBJ1-2; a weak D match, TRBD1 (5 bases). The CDR3 has 13 residues. CDR1 KGHSH and CDR2 LQKENI come from the germline V gene. V was clipped by 6 bases and J by 4 bases, with 12 bases between them. The CDR3 sequence: CASSLTESYGYTF. DNA for the CDR3: TGTGCCAGCTCCCTGACAGAGTCCTATGGCTACACCTTC. The full variable domain, completed using reference TRBV18 and TRBJ1-2, is NAGVMQNPRHLVRRRGQEARLRCSPMKGHSHVYWYRQLPEEGLKFMVYLQKENIIDESGMPKERFSAEFPKEGPSILRIQQVVRGDSAAYFCASSLTESYGYTFGSGTRLTVV.

This chain joins TRBV7-6 and TRBJ2-1; TRBD1 matches at 9 bases. Germline lookup yields CDR1 SGHVS and CDR2 FNYEAQ. V lost 5 bases, J lost 5 bases, and 10 bases stayed unmatched. The CDR3 loop spans 16 amino acids. As DNA, the CDR3 is TGTGCCAGCAGCCCAAGAGGGGGGACAGGGAACAATGAGCAGTTCTTC. This translates into CASSPRGGTGNNEQFF.

This chain joins TRBV11-1 and TRBJ2-2, with D unclear. The germline V gene encodes CDR1 SGHAT and CDR2 FQDESV (reference sequence). CDR3 length: 12 residues. V was pared by 5 bases and J by 1 base, with 2 bases between. This CDR3 reads CASSRNTGELFF. DNA for the CDR3: TGTGCCAGCAGCCGGAACACCGGGGAGCTGTTTTTT.

The chain uses TRBV2 and TRBJ1-3; 9 positions agree with TRBD1. Germline V gene sequence: CDR1 SNHLY, CDR2 FYNNEI. V shed 5 bases, J shed 0 bases, and the junction held 11 bases outside the gene matches. The CDR3 has 18 amino acids. This CDR3 reads CASSRGGQGFYSGNTIYF. The CDR3 region has the DNA TGTGCCAGCAGTAGGGGGGGACAGGGATTCTACTCTGGAAACACCATATATTTT. Drawing the rest from reference TRBV2 and TRBJ1-3, the complete variable domain is EPEVTQTPSHQVTQMGQEVILRCVPISNHLYFYWYRQILGQKVEFLVSFYNNEISEKSEIFDDQFSVERPDGSNFTLKIRSTKLEDSAMYFCASSRGGQGFYSGNTIYFGEGSWLTVV.